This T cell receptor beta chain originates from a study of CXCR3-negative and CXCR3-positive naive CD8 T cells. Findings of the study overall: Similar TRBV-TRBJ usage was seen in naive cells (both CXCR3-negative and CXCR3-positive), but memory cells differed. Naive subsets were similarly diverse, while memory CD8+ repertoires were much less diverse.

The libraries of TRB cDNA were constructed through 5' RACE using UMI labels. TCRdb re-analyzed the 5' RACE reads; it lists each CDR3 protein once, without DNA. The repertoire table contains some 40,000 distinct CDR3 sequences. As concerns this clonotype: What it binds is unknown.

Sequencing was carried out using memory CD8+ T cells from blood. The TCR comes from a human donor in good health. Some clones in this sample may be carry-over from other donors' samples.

CDR3 residues: CSVEDRGTGYNEQFF. The chain carries TRBV29-1 and TRBJ2-1; absent DNA, TCRdb's TRBD1 call cannot be checked. The CDR3 covers 15 residues. The germline V gene encodes CDR1 SQVTM and CDR2 ANQGSEA.